This T cell receptor beta chain was recovered during a study of cytotoxic CD8 clonotypes in ibrutinib-treated CLL. In the study overall: Partial response occurred in 24 patients and complete response in 2; at median about 70 months, approximately 14 remained remitted and approximately 12 progressed. There were, on average, 255,043 productive templates and around 90,000 productive rearrangements per sample.

The germline gives CDR1 PRHDT, CDR2 FYEKMQ (reference sequence). The CDR3 totals 14 residues. V shed 7 bases and J shed 5 bases, with 18 bases lying between them. The repertoire was sequenced with immunoSEQ multiplex PCR; TCRdb's copy has only in-frame clones and lacks some. This table holds about 85,000 clones, about 76% found once. This clonotype was sampled from a human donor with chronic lymphocytic leukemia. This specimen consisted of PBMCs, obtained after 12 months of ibrutinib treatment. This rearrangement joins TRBV13 to TRBJ2-7; possible D gene TRBD2, 5 bases. CDR3 DNA sequence: TGTGCCAGCACCCCCGCCGGGGTCGGCGACGAGCAGTACTTC. Protein sequence: CASTPAGVGDEQYF. The variable domain in full, with the rest retrieved from reference TRBV13 and TRBJ2-7, is AAGVIQSPRHLIKEKRETATLKCYPIPRHDTVYWYQQGPGQDPQFLISFYEKMQSDKGSIPDRFSAQQFSDYHSELNMSSLELGDSALYFCASTPAGVGDEQYFGPGTRLTVT.